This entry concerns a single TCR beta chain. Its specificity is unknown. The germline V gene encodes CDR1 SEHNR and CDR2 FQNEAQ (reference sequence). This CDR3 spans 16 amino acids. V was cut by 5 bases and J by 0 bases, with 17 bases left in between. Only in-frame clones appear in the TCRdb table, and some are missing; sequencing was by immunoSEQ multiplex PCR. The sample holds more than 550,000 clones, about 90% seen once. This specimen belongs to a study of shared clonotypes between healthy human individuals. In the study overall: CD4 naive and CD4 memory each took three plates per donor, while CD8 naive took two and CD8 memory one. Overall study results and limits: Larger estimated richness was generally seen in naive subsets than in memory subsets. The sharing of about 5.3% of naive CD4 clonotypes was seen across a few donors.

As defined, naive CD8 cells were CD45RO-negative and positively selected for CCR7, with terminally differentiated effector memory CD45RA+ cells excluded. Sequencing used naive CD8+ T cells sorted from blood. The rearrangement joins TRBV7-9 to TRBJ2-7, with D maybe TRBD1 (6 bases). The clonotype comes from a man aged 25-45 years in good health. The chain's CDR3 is CASSPGPKDSSYEQYF. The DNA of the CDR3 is TGTGCCAGCAGCCCAGGGCCCAAGGACAGCTCCTACGAGCAGTACTTC.